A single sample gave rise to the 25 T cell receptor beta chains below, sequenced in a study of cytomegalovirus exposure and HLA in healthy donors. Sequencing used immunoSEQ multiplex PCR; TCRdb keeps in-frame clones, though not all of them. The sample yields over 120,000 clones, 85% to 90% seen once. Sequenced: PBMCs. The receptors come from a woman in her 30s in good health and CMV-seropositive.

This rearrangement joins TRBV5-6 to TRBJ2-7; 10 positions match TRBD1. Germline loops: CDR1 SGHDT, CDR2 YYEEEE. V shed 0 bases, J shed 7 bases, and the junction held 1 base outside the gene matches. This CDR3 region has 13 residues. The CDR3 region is CASSLGTGGEQYF. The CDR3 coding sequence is TGTGCCAGCAGCTTGGGGACAGGGGGGGAGCAGTACTTC.

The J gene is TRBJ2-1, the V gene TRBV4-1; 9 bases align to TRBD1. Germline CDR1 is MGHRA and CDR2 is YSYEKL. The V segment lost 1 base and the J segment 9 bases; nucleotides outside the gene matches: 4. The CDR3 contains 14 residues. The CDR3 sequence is CASSQAQGAVEQFF. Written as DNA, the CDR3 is TGCGCCAGCAGCCAAGCACAGGGGGCAGTTGAGCAGTTCTTC.

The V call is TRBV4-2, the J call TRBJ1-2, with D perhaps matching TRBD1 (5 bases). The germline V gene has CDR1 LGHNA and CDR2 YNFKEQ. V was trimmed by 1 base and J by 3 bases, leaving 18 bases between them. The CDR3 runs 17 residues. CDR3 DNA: TGTGCCAGCAGCCAAGTAATAAGGGGTGCCCGCGACTATGGCTACACCTTC. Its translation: CASSQVIRGARDYGYTF.

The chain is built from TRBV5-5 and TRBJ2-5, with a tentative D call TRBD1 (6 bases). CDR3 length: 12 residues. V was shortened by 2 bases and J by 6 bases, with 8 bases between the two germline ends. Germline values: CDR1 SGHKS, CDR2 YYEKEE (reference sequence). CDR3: CASSFRGQTQYF. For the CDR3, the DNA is TGTGCCAGCAGCTTCAGGGGCCAGACCCAGTACTTC.

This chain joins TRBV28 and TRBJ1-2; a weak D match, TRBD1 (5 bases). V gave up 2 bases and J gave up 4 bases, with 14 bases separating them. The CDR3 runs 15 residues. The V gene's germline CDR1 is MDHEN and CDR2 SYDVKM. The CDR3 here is CASSLQGSNSYGYTF. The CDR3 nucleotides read TGTGCCAGCAGTTTACAGGGTAGTAATTCCTATGGCTACACCTTC.

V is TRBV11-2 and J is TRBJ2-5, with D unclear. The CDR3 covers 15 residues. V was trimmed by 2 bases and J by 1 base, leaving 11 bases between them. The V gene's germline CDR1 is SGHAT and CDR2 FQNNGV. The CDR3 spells CASSLSLNFQETQYF. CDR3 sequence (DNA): TGTGCCAGCAGCTTAAGCCTGAATTTCCAAGAGACCCAGTACTTC.

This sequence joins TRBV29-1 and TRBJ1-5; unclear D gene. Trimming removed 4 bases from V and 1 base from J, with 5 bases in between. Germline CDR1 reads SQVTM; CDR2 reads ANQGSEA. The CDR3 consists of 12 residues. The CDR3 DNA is TGCAGCGTTGGCCAGAGCAATCAGCCCCAGCATTTT. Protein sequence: CSVGQSNQPQHF.

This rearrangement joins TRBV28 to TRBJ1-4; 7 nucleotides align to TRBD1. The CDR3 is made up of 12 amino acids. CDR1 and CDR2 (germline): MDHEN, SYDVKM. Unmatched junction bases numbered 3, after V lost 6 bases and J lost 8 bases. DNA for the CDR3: TGTGCCAGCAGGACAGGGAGCGAAAAACTGTTTTTT. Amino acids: CASRTGSEKLFF.

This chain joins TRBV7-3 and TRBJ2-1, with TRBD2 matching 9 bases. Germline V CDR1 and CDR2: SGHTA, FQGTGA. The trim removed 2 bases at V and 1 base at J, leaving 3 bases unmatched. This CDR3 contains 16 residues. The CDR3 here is CASSLLAGRSYNEQFF. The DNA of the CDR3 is TGTGCCAGCAGCTTACTAGCGGGAAGGTCCTACAATGAGCAGTTCTTC.

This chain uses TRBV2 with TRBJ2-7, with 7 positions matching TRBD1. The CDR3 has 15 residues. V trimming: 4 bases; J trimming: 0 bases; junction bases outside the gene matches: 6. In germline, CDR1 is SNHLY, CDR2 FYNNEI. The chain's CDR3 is CASSGAGGFSYEQYF. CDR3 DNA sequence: TGTGCCAGCAGTGGGGCAGGGGGATTCTCCTACGAGCAGTACTTC.

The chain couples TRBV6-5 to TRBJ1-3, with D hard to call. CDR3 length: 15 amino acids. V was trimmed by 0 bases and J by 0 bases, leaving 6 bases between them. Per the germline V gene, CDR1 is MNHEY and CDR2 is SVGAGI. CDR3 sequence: CASSYSSGSGNTIYF. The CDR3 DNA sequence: TGTGCCAGCAGTTACTCTTCAGGCTCTGGAAACACCATATATTTT.

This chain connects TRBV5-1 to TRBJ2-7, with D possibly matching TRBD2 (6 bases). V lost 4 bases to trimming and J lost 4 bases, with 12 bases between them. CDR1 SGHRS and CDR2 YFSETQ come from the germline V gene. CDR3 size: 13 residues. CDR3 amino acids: CASSRDLSYEQYF. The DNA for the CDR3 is TGCGCCAGCAGCCGGGACTTATCTTACGAGCAGTACTTC.

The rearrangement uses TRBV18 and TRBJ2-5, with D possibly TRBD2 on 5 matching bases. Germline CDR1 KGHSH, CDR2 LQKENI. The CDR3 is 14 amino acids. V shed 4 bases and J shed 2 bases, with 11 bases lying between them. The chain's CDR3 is CASSLSGLQETQYF. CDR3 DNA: TGTGCCAGCTCACTAAGCGGCCTACAAGAGACCCAGTACTTC.

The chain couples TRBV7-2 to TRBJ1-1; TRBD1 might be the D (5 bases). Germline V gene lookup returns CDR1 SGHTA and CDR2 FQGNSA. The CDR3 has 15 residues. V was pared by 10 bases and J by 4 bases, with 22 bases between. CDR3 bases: TGTGCCATCGGGGGACCCAGGACCTTGGGCACTGAAGCTTTCTTT. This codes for CAIGGPRTLGTEAFF.

The CDR3 reads CASSSPYQETQYF. CDR3 in DNA: TGCGCCAGCAGCTCCCCGTACCAAGAGACCCAGTACTTC. V gene TRBV5-1 combines with J gene TRBJ2-5, with D uncertain. This CDR3 is 13 amino acids long. CDR1 and CDR2 (germline): SGHRS, YFSETQ. V lost 3 bases, J lost 0 bases, and 6 bases lay in between.

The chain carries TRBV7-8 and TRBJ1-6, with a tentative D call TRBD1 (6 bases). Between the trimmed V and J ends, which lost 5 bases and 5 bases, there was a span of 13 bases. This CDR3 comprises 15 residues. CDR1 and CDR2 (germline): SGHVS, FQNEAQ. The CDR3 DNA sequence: TGTGCCAGCAGCCTTTGGGGGGGCGATAATTCACCCCTCCACTTT. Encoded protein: CASSLWGGDNSPLHF.

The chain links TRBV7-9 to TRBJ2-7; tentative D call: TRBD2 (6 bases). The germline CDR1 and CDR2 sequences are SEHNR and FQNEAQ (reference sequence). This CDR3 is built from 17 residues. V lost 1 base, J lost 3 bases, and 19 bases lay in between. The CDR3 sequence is CASSLGSGGRMYYEQYF. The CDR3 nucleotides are TGTGCCAGCAGCTTAGGTTCCGGGGGTCGGATGTACTACGAGCAGTACTTC.

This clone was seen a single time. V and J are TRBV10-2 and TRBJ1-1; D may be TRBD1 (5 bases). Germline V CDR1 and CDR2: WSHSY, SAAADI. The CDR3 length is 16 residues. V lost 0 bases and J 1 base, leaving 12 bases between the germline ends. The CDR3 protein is CASSESGGIGNTEAFF. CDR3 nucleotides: TGCGCCAGCAGTGAGTCGGGGGGGATAGGGAACACTGAAGCTTTCTTT.

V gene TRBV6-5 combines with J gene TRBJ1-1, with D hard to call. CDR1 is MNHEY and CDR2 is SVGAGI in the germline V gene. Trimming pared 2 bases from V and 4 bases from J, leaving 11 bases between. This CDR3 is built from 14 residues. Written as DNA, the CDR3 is TGTGCCAGCAGTTACGGTGCTTCGAGCACTGAAGCTTTCTTT. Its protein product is CASSYGASSTEAFF.

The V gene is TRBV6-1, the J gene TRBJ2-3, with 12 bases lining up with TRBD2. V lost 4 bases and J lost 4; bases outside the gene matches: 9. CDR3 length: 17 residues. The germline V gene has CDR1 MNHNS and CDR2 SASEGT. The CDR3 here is CASSGFLAGGFSDTQYF. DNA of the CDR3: TGTGCCAGCAGTGGATTTCTAGCGGGGGGGTTTTCAGATACGCAGTATTTT.

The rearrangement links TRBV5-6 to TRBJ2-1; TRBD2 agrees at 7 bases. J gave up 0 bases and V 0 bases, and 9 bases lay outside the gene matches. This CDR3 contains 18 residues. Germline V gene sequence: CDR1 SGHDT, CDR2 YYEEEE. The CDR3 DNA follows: TGTGCCAGCAGCTTGGGACCGGGAAGCGGGGTCTCCTACAATGAGCAGTTCTTC. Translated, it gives CASSLGPGSGVSYNEQFF.

The CDR3 nucleotides are TGTGCCACCAGCCCCGCTGGGGCCAACGTCCTGACTTTC. Protein: CATSPAGANVLTF. The chain is built from TRBV15 and TRBJ2-6; D remains ambiguous. The germline V gene encodes CDR1 LNHNV and CDR2 YYDKDF (reference sequence). The V end was cut by 5 bases, the J end by 2 bases, with 4 bases between. The CDR3 runs 13 residues. Using reference TRBV15 and TRBJ2-6 for the parts outside the CDR3, the full variable domain is DAMVIQNPRYQVTQFGKPVTLSCSQTLNHNVMYWYQQKSSQAPKLLFHYYDKDFNNEADTPDNFQSRRPNTSFCFLDIRSPGLGDTAMYLCATSPAGANVLTFGAGSRLTVL.

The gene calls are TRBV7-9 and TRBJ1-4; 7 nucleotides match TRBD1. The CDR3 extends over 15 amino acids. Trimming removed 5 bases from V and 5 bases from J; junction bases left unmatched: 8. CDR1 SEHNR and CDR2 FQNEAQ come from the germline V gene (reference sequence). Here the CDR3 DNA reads TGTGCCAGCAGCACCGAGGGGGCGCTGAATGAAAAACTGTTTTTT. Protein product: CASSTEGALNEKLFF.

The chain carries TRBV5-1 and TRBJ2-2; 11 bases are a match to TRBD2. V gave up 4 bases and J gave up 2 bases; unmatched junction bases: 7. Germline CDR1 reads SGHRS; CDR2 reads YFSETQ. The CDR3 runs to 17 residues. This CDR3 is CASSIGLAGANTGELFF. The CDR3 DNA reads TGCGCCAGCAGCATTGGACTAGCGGGTGCCAACACCGGGGAGCTGTTTTTT.

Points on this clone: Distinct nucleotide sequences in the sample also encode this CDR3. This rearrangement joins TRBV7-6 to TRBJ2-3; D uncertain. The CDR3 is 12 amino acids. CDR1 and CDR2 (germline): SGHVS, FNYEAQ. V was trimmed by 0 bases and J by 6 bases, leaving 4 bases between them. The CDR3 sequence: CASSLARDTQYF. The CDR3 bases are TGTGCCAGCAGCTTAGCTCGGGATACGCAGTATTTT.